One and the same sample provided the 8 T cell receptor beta chains below, sequenced in a study of tissue T cells after allogeneic stem cell transplantation. As for time point: mouse harvest day 14 after allogeneic transplant. The graft held 10^6 splenic CD5+ T cells and 10^7 T-cell-depleted bone marrow cells. Sequenced by immunoSEQ multiplex PCR; TCRdb stores in-frame clones only, minus some. The table has roughly 4,200 clones, more than 45% seen once. The sequenced material came from lymph node tissue. These receptors all come from a female BALB/c mouse given C57BL/6 T cells with graft-versus-host disease after an allogeneic hematopoietic cell transplant.

By share, this clone ranks as medium-sized (0.01 to 0.1%). The listed genes are named as in mouse. Sequencing ends 1 residue short of the CDR3 end; the germline J gene provides the rest. V is TRBV19 and J is TRBJ2-7; 12 nucleotides line up with TRBD2. Trimming at V came to 3 bases and at J to 7 bases, leaving 5 bases not matched to a gene. The CDR3 is 14 amino acids. Germline CDR1 and CDR2: FNHDT and SITEND (reference sequence). The DNA read from the CDR3 is TGTGCCAGCAGTAAAGACTGGGGGGGCTGGGAACAGTAC. Translated: CASSKDWGGWEQY. Given in full, the CDR3 is CASSKDWGGWEQYF.

Only a few counts were recorded for this clone. The genes and germline here are from mouse. The read ends 1 residue early relative to the CDR3; the germline J gene fills the gap. The chain is built from TRBV12-2 and TRBJ2-5, with unresolved D. Germline-derived CDR1 and CDR2 are SGHLS and HYDKME. CDR3 length equals 14 residues. Trimming removed 0 bases at V and 0 bases at J, with 6 bases between. Here the CDR3 reads CASSLDGNQDTQYF. The part of the CDR3 DNA that was read is TGTGCCAGCTCTCTCGACGGGAACCAAGACACCCAGTAC.

In the case of this clone: Gene names follow the mouse nomenclature. The observed sequence ends 1 residue before the CDR3 terminus, with the missing tail filled in from the germline J gene. This chain connects TRBV12-2 to TRBJ1-1; 8 nucleotides agree with TRBD1. Germline CDR1 reads SGHLS; CDR2 reads HYDKME. The V and J ends lost 2 bases and 8 bases, in that order; junction bases with no gene match: 0. CDR3 size: 11 residues. Here the CDR3 reads CASSRTGEVFF. The part of the CDR3 DNA that was read is TGTGCCAGCTCTCGGACAGGGGAAGTCTTC.

Regarding this clone: An end of the junction does not agree with germline; a read error may underlie this. These gene names are mouse names. The sequence runs out 1 residue before the end of the CDR3; the remainder is reconstructed from the germline J gene. The chain recombines TRBV4 with TRBJ1-3; 10 positions match TRBD1. Germline CDR1 and CDR2: LGHDT and YNNKQL (reference sequence). The CDR3 contains 16 residues. The CDR3 bases that were read are TGTGCAAGCAGCTCGACCGGGACAGGGGCTGGAAATACGCTCTAT. Translation gives CASSSTGTGAGNTLY. The CDR3, in full, reads CASSSTGTGAGNTLYF. The variable domain in full, completed from reference TRBV4 and TRBJ1-3, reads ETAVFQTPNYHVTQVGNEVSFNCKQTLGHDTMYWYKQDSKKLLKIMFSYNNKQLIVNETVPRRFSPQSSDKAHLNLRIKSVEPEDSAVYLCASSSTGTGAGNTLYFGEGSRLIVV.

In this sample, this clone turned up a few times. Gene names are mouse gene names. The read terminates 1 residue ahead of where the CDR3 ends, so the germline J gene completes it. The J gene is TRBJ1-3, the V gene TRBV13-1; tentatively, D is TRBD1 (5 bases). The CDR3 covers 15 residues. The ends were cut back, 3 bases at V and 0 bases at J, with 10 bases in the middle. CDR1 is NSHNY and CDR2 is SYGAGN in the germline V gene. The CDR3 loop reads CASSGTLNSGNTLYF. The CDR3 bases that were read are TGTGCCAGCAGTGGGACATTGAATTCTGGAAATACGCTCTAT.

A remark on this clone: Genes here carry mouse names. With the read ending 1 residue before the CDR3 end, the germline J gene is used to fill in that end. V gene TRBV13-3 combines with J gene TRBJ1-4, with D perhaps TRBD1 (5 bases). Germline-derived CDR1 and CDR2 are NNHDY and SYVADS. CDR3 length: 17 residues. V was cut by 2 bases and J by 3 bases, with 17 bases left in between. The covered CDR3 bases are TGTGCCAGCAGTGAAGAGGGGCGAGGAGTCCCCAACGAAAGATTATTT. Encoded protein: CASSEEGRGVPNERLF. The full CDR3 is CASSEEGRGVPNERLFF.

Of note for this clone: Gene names and germline match the mouse. With the read ending 1 residue before the CDR3 end, the germline J gene is used to fill in that end. This chain uses TRBV26 with TRBJ2-4; no definite D call. The germline V gene encodes CDR1 KGHPV and CDR2 FQNQEV (reference sequence). Trimming left V 3 bases short and J 0 bases short, with 7 bases between. The CDR3 extends over 14 amino acids. The part of the CDR3 DNA that was read is TGTGCCAGCAGTCTCGCGGGTAGTCAAAACACCTTGTAC. Translation: CASSLAGSQNTLY. In full, the CDR3 reads CASSLAGSQNTLYF.

Comment on this clone: Mouse gene names and germline throughout. The read comes to an end 1 residue before the CDR3 does, leaving the germline J gene to fill in the end. V usage is TRBV12-1 and J usage is TRBJ1-3, with TRBD1 as a possible D gene (6 bases). V lost 4 bases, J lost 0 bases, and 9 bases lay in between. The CDR3 has 14 amino acids. CDR1 is SGHSN, CDR2 HYEKVE, per germline. The CDR3 DNA, read in part, is TGTGCCAGCTCGAGACAGGCTTCTGGAAATACGCTCTAT. Translation: CASSRQASGNTLY. From start to end, the CDR3 is CASSRQASGNTLYF.